This T cell receptor beta chain was recovered during a study of blood T cell repertoires in COVID-19. Trimming removed 1 base from V and 4 bases from J, with 16 bases in between. CDR3 size: 17 residues. Germline-derived CDR1 and CDR2 are SGHTA and FQGNSA. As handled by the study authors: Estimation of nucleated cell counts was performed using reference gene primer amplification. Profiling relied on immunoSEQ multiplex PCR, and the TCRdb table lists in-frame clones only, not all of them. From that table come the V and J calls and clone size; the DNA was used to work out D and trimming. This repertoire shows 300,000 to 450,000 clones, around 87% found once; its top ten account for about 2%.

The chain combines TRBV7-2 with TRBJ2-2; TRBD1 might be the D (5 bases). This TCR was sampled from a woman in her sixties with COVID-19, enrolled during active disease. The specimen sequenced was peripheral blood. CDR3 sequence: CASSLDGQGLFTGELFF. DNA of the CDR3: TGTGCCAGCAGCTTAGATGGGCAGGGTTTATTCACCGGGGAGCTGTTTTTT. The full variable domain, with the rest looked up from reference TRBV7-2 and TRBJ2-2, is GAGVSQSPSNKVTEKGKDVELRCDPISGHTALYWYRQSLGQGLEFLIYFQGNSAPDKSGLPSDRFSAERTGGSVSTLTIQRTQQEDSAVYLCASSLDGQGLFTGELFFGEGSRLTVL.